This note documents a single T cell receptor beta chain sequence. As yet, its antigen is unknown. The method was immunoSEQ multiplex PCR; TCRdb's version includes in-frame clones alone and lacks a portion of them. The sample has more than 20,000 clones, roughly 74% seen once. This sample is drawn from a study of vaccination effects on CD4 cells after COVID-19. Study conclusions and caveats: After vaccination of healthy people, only 1 of 255 vaccine-induced clones cross-reacted with common cold coronaviruses.

J lost 1 base, V lost 5 bases, and 9 bases had no gene match. CDR1 LNHDA and CDR2 SQIVND come from the germline V gene (reference sequence). This CDR3 region has 18 residues. Sequencing in the ViraFEST assay came after antigen-specific CD4+ T cells had been expanded with viral peptide pools, which were used to stimulate PBMC. Cells that had been cultured for 10 days were the source of isolated CD4+ T cells. Recipients of the vaccine had no prior SARS-CoV-2 infection and negative nucleocapsid antibodies. The TCR sequence derives from a human donor who received a COVID-19 vaccine. This chain joins TRBV19 and TRBJ2-4; 12 nucleotides match TRBD2. Material: CD4+ T cells from PBMCs cultured with SARS-CoV-2 spike peptides, obtained before COVID-19 vaccination. In nucleotides, the CDR3 is TGTGCCAGTAGTCCACTAGCGGGGGGTTCTTTGGCCAAAAACATTCAGTACTTC. This sequence encodes CASSPLAGGSLAKNIQYF.